One and the same sample provided the 23 T cell receptor beta chains below, sequenced in a study of cytomegalovirus exposure and HLA in healthy donors. PCR primers comprised 60 Vbeta and 13 Jbeta primers. Sequencing was performed with immunoSEQ multiplex PCR; in TCRdb, only in-frame clones are kept and a portion is missing. Found here are 150,000 to 160,000 clones, 80% of them singletons; the top ten hold 5.6%. Source material: PBMCs. All receptors derive from a woman aged 40 to 50 in good health and CMV-seropositive.

In its sample, this clone was seen a few times. The J gene is TRBJ2-3, the V gene TRBV14, with D maybe TRBD2 (5 bases). V shed 1 base and J shed 9 bases, with 17 bases lying between them. Germline V CDR1 and CDR2: SGHDN, FVKESK. This CDR3 contains 15 residues. CDR3 sequence reads: CASSQVLGGRGTQYF. CDR3 DNA: TGTGCCAGCAGCCAAGTCTTGGGCGGCAGAGGGACGCAGTATTTT.

V usage is TRBV28 and J usage is TRBJ1-1; D uncertain. This CDR3 spans 16 amino acids. The germline gives CDR1 MDHEN, CDR2 SYDVKM. Trimming removed 2 bases from V and 1 base from J, with 14 bases in between. The DNA for the CDR3 is TGTGCCAGCAGTTTAGACCCCGTTTCAGGGAACACTGAAGCTTTCTTT. Translating it yields CASSLDPVSGNTEAFF.

The chain links TRBV10-1 to TRBJ2-6; a weak D match, TRBD2 (6 bases). Trimming pared 4 bases from V and 1 base from J, leaving 8 bases between. The germline V gene has CDR1 WNHNN and CDR2 SYGVQD (reference sequence). CDR3 length equals 15 residues. CDR3 nucleotide sequence: TGCGCCAGCAGTGCCCGGGGGTCTGGGGCCAACGTCCTGACTTTC. This codes for CASSARGSGANVLTF.

This chain joins TRBV7-6 and TRBJ2-3; a possible D gene is TRBD2 (6 bases). Germline CDR1 and CDR2: SGHVS and FNYEAQ. There are 16 residues in the CDR3. V was clipped by 5 bases and J by 2 bases, with 17 bases between them. This chain's CDR3 is CASSQRAGRITDTQYF. The CDR3 region has the DNA TGTGCCAGCAGCCAGAGGGCGGGACGGATCACAGATACGCAGTATTTT.

The rearrangement joins TRBV30 to TRBJ2-2; 8 positions match TRBD2. The germline V gene encodes CDR1 GTSNPN and CDR2 SVGIG (reference sequence). The CDR3 runs to 17 residues. The J segment lost 3 bases and the V segment lost 0 bases, leaving 9 bases of the junction unmatched. The CDR3 sequence: CAWSVRSGGVDTGELFF. CDR3 DNA sequence: TGTGCCTGGAGTGTACGCTCGGGGGGGGTCGACACCGGGGAGCTGTTTTTT.

The chain combines TRBV19 with TRBJ1-5; unclear D gene. Germline loops: CDR1 LNHDA, CDR2 SQIVND (reference sequence). The CDR3 runs to 15 residues. Deletions cut 1 base from V and 0 bases from J, with 7 bases between. In nucleotides, the CDR3 is TGTGCCAGTAGTATAGGTCAGGCTAGCAATCAGCCCCAGCATTTT. This sequence encodes CASSIGQASNQPQHF. The whole variable domain, remainder taken from reference TRBV19 and TRBJ1-5, is DGGITQSPKYLFRKEGQNVTLSCEQNLNHDAMYWYRQDPGQGLRLIYYSQIVNDFQKGDIAEGYSVSREKKESFPLTVTSAQKNPTAFYLCASSIGQASNQPQHFGDGTRLSIL.

DNA for the CDR3: TGCGCCAGCAGCTGGGGACTAGCGGGGTACGAGCAGTACTTC. Translation: CASSWGLAGYEQYF. The chain has TRBV5-1 and TRBJ2-7, with 13 positions matching TRBD2. The CDR3 consists of 14 residues. Germline lookup yields CDR1 SGHRS and CDR2 YFSETQ. V gave up 3 bases and J gave up 4 bases; unmatched junction bases: 1.

This clone was recorded a few times. CDR3 DNA: TGCGCCAGCCGTTATGGGAGCGGGGCCTCCTACGAGCAGTACTTC. It specifies CASRYGSGASYEQYF. The chain carries TRBV5-1 and TRBJ2-7; 7 positions match TRBD2. Losses at the gene ends were 7 bases for V and 0 bases for J; bases not matched to a gene: 10. This CDR3 has 15 residues. Germline V gene sequence: CDR1 SGHRS, CDR2 YFSETQ.

V is TRBV19 and J is TRBJ2-2; D possibly corresponds to TRBD2 (5 bases). There are 14 residues in the CDR3. The V end lost 5 bases, the J end lost 5 bases, and 12 bases lay between the germline ends. CDR1 LNHDA and CDR2 SQIVND come from the germline V gene (reference sequence). The CDR3, as DNA: TGTGCCAGTAGTTCAAGTCGCGGGACCGGGGAGCTGTTTTTT. Translating gives CASSSSRGTGELFF. Drawing the rest from reference TRBV19 and TRBJ2-2, the complete variable domain is DGGITQSPKYLFRKEGQNVTLSCEQNLNHDAMYWYRQDPGQGLRLIYYSQIVNDFQKGDIAEGYSVSREKKESFPLTVTSAQKNPTAFYLCASSSSRGTGELFFGEGSRLTVL.

This chain connects TRBV10-3 to TRBJ2-1; 11 bases align to TRBD2. Germline values: CDR1 ENHRY, CDR2 SYGVKD. V was clipped by 4 bases and J by 5 bases; unmatched bases: 1. The CDR3 runs 14 residues. The CDR3 bases are TGTGCCATCAGTGGGGGACTAGCGGACAATGAGCAGTTCTTC. Its protein product is CAISGGLADNEQFF.

V usage is TRBV6-1 and J usage is TRBJ1-6, with no clear D. The CDR3 totals 14 residues. Trimming cost V 4 bases and J 7 bases, with 11 bases left between them. Germline CDR1 is MNHNS and CDR2 is SASEGT. The CDR3 nucleotides read TGTGCCAGCAGTGTCGGGGTTTGGAATTCACCCCTCCACTTT. Translated, it gives CASSVGVWNSPLHF.

CDR3 amino acids: CASSLVSLETQYF. The CDR3 DNA reads TGTGCCAGCAGCTTAGTGAGTTTGGAGACCCAGTACTTC. The chain couples TRBV7-9 to TRBJ2-5; D gene ambiguous. V lost 1 base to trimming and J lost 5 bases, with 8 bases between them. The germline V gene has CDR1 SEHNR and CDR2 FQNEAQ (reference sequence). This CDR3 comprises 13 residues.

The chain employs TRBV10-3 and TRBJ2-5, with 12 bases that match TRBD1. With V trimmed by 6 bases and J by 5 bases, 7 bases remained unmatched. The length of the CDR3 is 15 residues. Germline CDR1 reads ENHRY; CDR2 reads SYGVKD. CDR3 residues: CAIRGQGAGVETQYF. As DNA, the CDR3 is TGTGCCATCAGGGGACAGGGGGCAGGTGTGGAGACCCAGTACTTC.

A single count supports this clone. The rearrangement links TRBV30 to TRBJ2-3; possibly TRBD2 for D (6 bases). CDR1 and CDR2 from the germline V gene are GTSNPN and SVGIG (reference sequence). Trimming took off 4 bases at V and 3 bases at J, with 11 bases between the two ends. The CDR3 is made up of 13 amino acids. As DNA, the CDR3 is TGTGCCTGGAACGGGGGTAGGACAGATACGCAGTATTTT. Its translation is CAWNGGRTDTQYF. The whole variable domain, filled in from reference TRBV30 and TRBJ2-3, reads SQTIHQWPATLVQPVGSPLSLECTVEGTSNPNLYWYRQAAGRGLQLLFYSVGIGQISSEVPQNLSASRPQDRQFILSSKKLLLSDSGFYLCAWNGGRTDTQYFGPGTRLTVL.

The CDR3 protein is CASSLTALALEQYF. The CDR3 coding sequence is TGTGCCAGCAGCTTAACTGCACTAGCTCTAGAGCAGTACTTC. The chain joins TRBV11-2 to TRBJ2-7; tentatively, D is TRBD2 (6 bases). V was shortened by 2 bases and J by 7 bases, with 15 bases between the two germline ends. Germline V gene lookup returns CDR1 SGHAT and CDR2 FQNNGV. This CDR3 has 14 amino acids.

The J gene is TRBJ2-1, the V gene TRBV5-4, with D perhaps matching TRBD2 (5 bases). CDR3 length equals 15 residues. V was cut by 0 bases and J by 4 bases, with 11 bases left in between. Germline assignment: CDR1 SGHNT and CDR2 YYREEE (reference sequence). CDR3 bases: TGTGCCAGCAGCTTGGGGAGGCGGAATTACAATGAGCAGTTCTTC. It yields the protein CASSLGRRNYNEQFF.

The chain couples TRBV7-3 to TRBJ1-6; 9 nucleotides agree with TRBD1. This CDR3 spans 14 amino acids. Looked up from germline, CDR1 is SGHTA and CDR2 is FQGTGA. Unmatched junction bases numbered 9, after V lost 8 bases and J lost 10 bases. CDR3 region: CASARDRELSPLHF. The CDR3 DNA is TGTGCCAGCGCCAGGGACAGGGAACTGTCACCCCTCCACTTT.

The chain couples TRBV5-1 to TRBJ2-1; D possibly corresponds to TRBD1 (5 bases). CDR3 length equals 15 residues. The germline V gene encodes CDR1 SGHRS and CDR2 YFSETQ. The V and J ends lost 7 bases and 0 bases respectively, with 14 bases between them. The DNA of the CDR3 is TGCGCCAGCGGGCCCCGACAGAGCTCCTACAATGAGCAGTTCTTC. Translation: CASGPRQSSYNEQFF.

The chain joins TRBV2 to TRBJ1-5, with a weak D call TRBD1 (6 bases). The CDR3 runs to 15 residues. V shed 4 bases and J shed 3 bases, with 13 bases lying between them. Germline V CDR1 and CDR2: SNHLY, FYNNEI. The CDR3 loop is CASSVSGVFNQPQHF. The CDR3 coding sequence is TGTGCCAGCAGTGTATCAGGGGTCTTCAATCAGCCCCAGCATTTT. Filled out from reference TRBV2 and TRBJ1-5, the complete variable domain reads EPEVTQTPSHQVTQMGQEVILRCVPISNHLYFYWYRQILGQKVEFLVSFYNNEISEKSEIFDDQFSVERPDGSNFTLKIRSTKLEDSAMYFCASSVSGVFNQPQHFGDGTRLSIL.

This clone was detected only a few times. The chain combines TRBV29-1 with TRBJ2-3, with D possibly TRBD2 on 7 matching bases. Germline CDR1 SQVTM, CDR2 ANQGSEA. This CDR3 spans 15 amino acids. V was cut by 6 bases and J by 3 bases, with 19 bases left in between. CDR3 amino acids: CSVWGGQHGTDTQYF. The CDR3 DNA is TGCAGCGTGTGGGGGGGACAACACGGAACAGATACGCAGTATTTT.

This chain joins TRBV19 and TRBJ2-7; D unresolved. The CDR3 totals 14 residues. Per the germline V gene, CDR1 is LNHDA and CDR2 is SQIVND (reference sequence). V was pared by 5 bases and J by 5 bases, with 16 bases between. The CDR3 region is CASSLYSPSNEQYF. CDR3 in DNA: TGTGCCAGTAGTCTCTACAGCCCCTCGAACGAGCAGTACTTC.

The chain employs TRBV6-5 and TRBJ2-7, with 7 bases identical to TRBD1. This CDR3 comprises 14 residues. J was trimmed by 0 bases and V by 6 bases; bases with no gene match: 5. The germline gives CDR1 MNHEY, CDR2 SVGAGI. The CDR3 reads CASSGTVNSYEQYF. The CDR3 coding sequence is TGTGCCAGCAGCGGGACAGTAAACTCCTACGAGCAGTACTTC.

This clone came up a few times. J is TRBJ2-3 and V is TRBV6-6; D might be TRBD2 (6 bases). The V gene's germline CDR1 is MNHNY and CDR2 SVGAGI (reference sequence). The V end lost 5 bases, the J end lost 2 bases, and 14 bases lay between the germline ends. The CDR3 sequence is 15 residues long. In DNA form, the CDR3 reads TGTGCCAGCAGTACGGGGAGGAGGGTCACAGATACGCAGTATTTT. Its protein is CASSTGRRVTDTQYF.